Shown below are 8 T cell receptor beta chains from a single sample sequenced in a study of OX40 agonist ivuxolimab in advanced cancers. Profiling relied on immunoSEQ multiplex PCR, and the TCRdb table lists in-frame clones only, not all of them. The sample carries roughly 74,000 clones, less than 90% recorded once. The sample consisted of CD4+ or CD8+ T cells sorted from blood, taken in a trial of the OX40 agonist ivuxolimab. These receptor sequences come from an adult with an advanced solid tumor such as melanoma, head and neck, liver or kidney cancer.

This rearrangement joins TRBV11-2 to TRBJ1-1, with 7 positions matching TRBD1. V was pared by 3 bases and J by 3 bases, with 4 bases of the junction left unmatched. This CDR3 spans 14 amino acids. The germline V gene encodes CDR1 SGHAT and CDR2 FQNNGV. CDR3 in amino acids: CASSFDRADTEAFF. CDR3 DNA: TGTGCCAGCAGCTTCGACAGGGCGGACACTGAAGCTTTCTTT.

This chain links TRBV5-6 with TRBJ2-3; the match to TRBD1 covers 10 bases. This CDR3 contains 16 residues. Per germline, CDR1 SGHDT and CDR2 YYEEEE. Trimming removed 6 bases from V and 2 bases from J; junction bases left unmatched: 9. CDR3 nucleotides: TGTGCCAGCATCGTTACCGGGACAGGGGTCACAGATACGCAGTATTTT. Amino acid sequence: CASIVTGTGVTDTQYF.

The CDR3 spells CASRQGALNTEAFF. DNA of the CDR3: TGCGCCAGTAGACAGGGGGCCCTTAACACTGAAGCTTTCTTT. The rearrangement links TRBV5-1 to TRBJ1-1; 10 bases are a match to TRBD1. Germline-derived CDR1 and CDR2 are SGHRS and YFSETQ. The V segment lost 8 bases and the J segment 2 bases; nucleotides outside the gene matches: 6. CDR3 length: 14 residues.

The V and J genes are TRBV5-4 and TRBJ2-1, with 7 nucleotides matching TRBD2. Germline CDR1 SGHNT, CDR2 YYREEE (reference sequence). With 3 bases clipped from V and 5 bases from J, the junction kept 5 bases outside the gene matches. The CDR3 runs to 14 residues. The CDR3 bases are TGTGCCAGCAGCTACGCTAGCGGAAACAATGAGCAGTTCTTC. This translates into CASSYASGNNEQFF.

A few counts support this clone. The chain recombines TRBV30 with TRBJ2-3, with 14 positions matching TRBD2. This CDR3 has 13 residues. Germline V gene lookup returns CDR1 GTSNPN and CDR2 SVGIG (reference sequence). The CDR3 region has the DNA TGTGCTTTGGGACTAGCGGGAGCAGATACGCAGTATTTT. Its translation is CALGLAGADTQYF.

This clone was recorded only once. This chain links TRBV6-5 with TRBJ2-7, with TRBD1 matching 9 bases. Germline V gene lookup returns CDR1 MNHEY and CDR2 SVGAGI. The V segment lost 6 bases and the J segment 0 bases; nucleotides outside the gene matches: 3. The CDR3 runs to 14 residues. The CDR3 DNA is TGTGCCAGCAGGCAGACAGGGGGCTCCTACGAGCAGTACTTC. This gives the protein CASRQTGGSYEQYF.

J is TRBJ2-5 and V is TRBV6-1; tentative D call: TRBD1 (5 bases). The CDR3 runs to 16 residues. V was trimmed by 0 bases and J by 2 bases, leaving 13 bases between them. Germline V gives CDR1 MNHNS, CDR2 SASEGT. The CDR3, as DNA: TGTGCCAGCAGTGAAGCGGGGCTAGTAGGGCAAGAGACCCAGTACTTC. It is translated as CASSEAGLVGQETQYF.

The V call is TRBV2, the J call TRBJ1-5, with a weak D call TRBD1 (5 bases). The V gene's germline CDR1 is SNHLY and CDR2 FYNNEI. This CDR3 contains 15 residues. V gave up 2 bases and J gave up 4 bases, with 12 bases separating them. The CDR3 DNA reads TGTGCCAGCAGTGAATACGGGGCCTCTAATCAGCCCCAGCATTTT. It codes for CASSEYGASNQPQHF.